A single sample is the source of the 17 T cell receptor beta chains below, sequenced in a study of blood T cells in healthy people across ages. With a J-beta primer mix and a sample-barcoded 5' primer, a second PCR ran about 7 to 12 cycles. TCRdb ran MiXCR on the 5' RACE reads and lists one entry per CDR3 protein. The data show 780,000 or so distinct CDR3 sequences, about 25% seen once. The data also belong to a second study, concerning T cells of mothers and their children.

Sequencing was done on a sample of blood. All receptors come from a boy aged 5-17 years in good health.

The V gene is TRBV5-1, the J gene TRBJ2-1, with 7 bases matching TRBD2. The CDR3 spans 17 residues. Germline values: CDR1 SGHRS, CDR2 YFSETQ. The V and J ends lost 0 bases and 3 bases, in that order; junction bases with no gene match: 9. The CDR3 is CASSLADRGVGYNEQFF. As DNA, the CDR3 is TGCGCCAGCAGCTTGGCGGATCGGGGGGTCGGCTACAATGAGCAGTTCTTC. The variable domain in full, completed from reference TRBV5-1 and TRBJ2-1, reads KAGVTQTPRYLIKTRGQQVTLSCSPISGHRSVSWYQQTPGQGLQFLFEYFSETQRNKGNFPGRFSGRQFSNSRSEMNVSTLELGDSALYLCASSLADRGVGYNEQFFGPGTRLTVL.

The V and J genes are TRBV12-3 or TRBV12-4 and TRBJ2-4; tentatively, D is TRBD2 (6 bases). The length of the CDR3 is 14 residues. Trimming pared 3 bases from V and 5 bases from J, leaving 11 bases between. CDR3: CASSFGGVENIQYF. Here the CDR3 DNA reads TGTGCCAGCAGTTTTGGCGGGGTCGAAAACATTCAGTACTTC.

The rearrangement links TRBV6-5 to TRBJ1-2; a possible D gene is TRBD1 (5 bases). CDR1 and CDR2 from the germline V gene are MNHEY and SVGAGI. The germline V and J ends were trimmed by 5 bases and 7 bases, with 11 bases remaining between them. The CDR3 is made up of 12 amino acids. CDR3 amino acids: CASSRGEGGYTF. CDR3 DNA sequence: TGTGCCAGCAGTAGAGGGGAGGGTGGCTACACCTTC.

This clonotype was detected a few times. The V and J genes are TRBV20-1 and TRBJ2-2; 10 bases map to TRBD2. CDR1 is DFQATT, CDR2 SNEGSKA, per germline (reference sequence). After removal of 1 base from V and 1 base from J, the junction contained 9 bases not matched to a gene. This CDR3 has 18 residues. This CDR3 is CSARAGTSDPLNTGELFF. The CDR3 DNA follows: TGCAGTGCTAGAGCTGGGACTAGCGACCCTCTGAACACCGGGGAGCTGTTTTTT.

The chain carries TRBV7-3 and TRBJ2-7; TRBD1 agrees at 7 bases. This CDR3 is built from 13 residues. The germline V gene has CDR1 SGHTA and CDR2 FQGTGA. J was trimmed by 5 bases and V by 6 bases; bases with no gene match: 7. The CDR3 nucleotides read TGTGCCAGCAGAATCGACAGGGACAACGAGCAGTACTTC. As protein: CASRIDRDNEQYF.

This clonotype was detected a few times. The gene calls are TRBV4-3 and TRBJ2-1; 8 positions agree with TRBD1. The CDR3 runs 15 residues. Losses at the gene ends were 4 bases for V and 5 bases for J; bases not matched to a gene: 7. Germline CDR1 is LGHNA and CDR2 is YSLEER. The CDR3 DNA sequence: TGCGCCAGCAGCCGCGGACAGGGAGCGGACAATGAGCAGTTCTTC. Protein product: CASSRGQGADNEQFF.

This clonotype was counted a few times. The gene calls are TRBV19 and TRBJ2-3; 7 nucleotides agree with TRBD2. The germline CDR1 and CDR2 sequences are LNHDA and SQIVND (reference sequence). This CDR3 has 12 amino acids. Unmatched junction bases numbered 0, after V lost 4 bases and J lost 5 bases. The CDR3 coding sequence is TGTGCCAGTAGTAAGCGGGAAGATACGCAGTATTTT. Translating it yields CASSKREDTQYF. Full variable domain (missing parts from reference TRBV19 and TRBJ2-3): DGGITQSPKYLFRKEGQNVTLSCEQNLNHDAMYWYRQDPGQGLRLIYYSQIVNDFQKGDIAEGYSVSREKKESFPLTVTSAQKNPTAFYLCASSKREDTQYFGPGTRLTVL.

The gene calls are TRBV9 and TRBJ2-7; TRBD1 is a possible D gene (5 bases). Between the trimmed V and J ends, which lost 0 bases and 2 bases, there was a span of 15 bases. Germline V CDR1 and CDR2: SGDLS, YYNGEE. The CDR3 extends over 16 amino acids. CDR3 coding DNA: TGTGCCAGCAGCGTAGGTGTTGGTGAAGGGGCCTACGAGCAGTACTTC. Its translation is CASSVGVGEGAYEQYF. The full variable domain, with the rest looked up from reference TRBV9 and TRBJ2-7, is DSGVTQTPKHLITATGQRVTLRCSPRSGDLSVYWYQQSLDQGLQFLIQYYNGEERAKGNILERFSAQQFPDLHSELNLSSLELGDSALYFCASSVGVGEGAYEQYFGPGTRLTVT.

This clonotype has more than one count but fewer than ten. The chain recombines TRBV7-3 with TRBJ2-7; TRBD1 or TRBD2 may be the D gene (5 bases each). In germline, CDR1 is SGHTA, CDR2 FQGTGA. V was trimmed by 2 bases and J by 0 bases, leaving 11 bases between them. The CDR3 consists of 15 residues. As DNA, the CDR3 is TGTGCCAGCAGCTTAGAGAGGGGCCTCTCCTACGAGCAGTACTTC. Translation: CASSLERGLSYEQYF.

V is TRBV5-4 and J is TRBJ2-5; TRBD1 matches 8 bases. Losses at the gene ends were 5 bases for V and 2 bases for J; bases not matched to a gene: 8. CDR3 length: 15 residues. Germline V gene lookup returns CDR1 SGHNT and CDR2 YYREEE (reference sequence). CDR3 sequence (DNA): TGTGCCAGCAGGCGGGGACAGGAGGAGCAAGAGACCCAGTACTTC. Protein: CASRRGQEEQETQYF.

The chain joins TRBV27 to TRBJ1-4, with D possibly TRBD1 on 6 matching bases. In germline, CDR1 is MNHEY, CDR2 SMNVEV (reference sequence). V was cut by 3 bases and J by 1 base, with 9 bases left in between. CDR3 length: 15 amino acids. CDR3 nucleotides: TGTGCCAGCAGTTTCCAGGGGCGAACTAATGAAAAACTGTTTTTT. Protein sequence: CASSFQGRTNEKLFF.

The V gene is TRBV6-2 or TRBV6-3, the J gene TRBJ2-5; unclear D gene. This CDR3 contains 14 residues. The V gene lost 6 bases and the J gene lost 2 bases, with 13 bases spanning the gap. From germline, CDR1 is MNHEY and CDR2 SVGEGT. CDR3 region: CASRPQYRQETQYF. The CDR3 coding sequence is TGTGCCAGCAGGCCTCAGTACAGACAAGAGACCCAGTACTTC.

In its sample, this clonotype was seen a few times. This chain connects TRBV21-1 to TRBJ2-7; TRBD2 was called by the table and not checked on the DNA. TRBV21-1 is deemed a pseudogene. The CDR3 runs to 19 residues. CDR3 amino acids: CASSQPGTSGTRSSYEQYF. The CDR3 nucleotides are TGTGCCAGCAGCCAACCCGGGACTAGCGGGACTCGAAGCTCCTACGAGCAGTACTTC.

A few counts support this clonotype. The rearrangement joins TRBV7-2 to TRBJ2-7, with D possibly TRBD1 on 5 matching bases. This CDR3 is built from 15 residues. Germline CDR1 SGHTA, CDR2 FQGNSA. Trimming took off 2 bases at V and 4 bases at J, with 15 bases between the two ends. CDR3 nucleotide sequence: TGTGCCAGCAGCTTATCAGTCGACAGAAAATACGAGCAGTACTTC. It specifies CASSLSVDRKYEQYF.

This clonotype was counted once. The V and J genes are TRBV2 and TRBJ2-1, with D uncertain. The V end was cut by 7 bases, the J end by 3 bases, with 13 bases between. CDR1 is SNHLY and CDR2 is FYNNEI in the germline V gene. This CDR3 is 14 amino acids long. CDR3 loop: CASKYSRIYNEQFF. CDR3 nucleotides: TGTGCCAGCAAGTACAGCCGAATCTACAATGAGCAGTTCTTC.

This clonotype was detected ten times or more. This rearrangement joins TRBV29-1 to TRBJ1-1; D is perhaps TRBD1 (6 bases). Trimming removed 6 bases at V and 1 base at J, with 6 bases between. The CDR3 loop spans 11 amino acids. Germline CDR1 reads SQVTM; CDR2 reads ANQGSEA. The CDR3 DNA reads TGCAGCGTGGGACAGAACACTGAAGCTTTCTTT. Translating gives CSVGQNTEAFF.

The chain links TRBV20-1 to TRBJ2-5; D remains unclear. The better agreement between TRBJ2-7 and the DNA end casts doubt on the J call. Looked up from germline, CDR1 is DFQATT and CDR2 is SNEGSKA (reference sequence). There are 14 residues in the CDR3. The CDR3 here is CSATDPWSSYEQYF. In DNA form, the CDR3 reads TGCAGTGCTACGGACCCCTGGAGCTCCTACGAGCAGTACTTC.